This T cell receptor (beta chain) was recorded in a study of early stage breast cancer tumors. Study-level background: Of around 15 invasive breast tumors, about twelve were hormone receptor-positive, HER2-negative.

Profiling relied on immunoSEQ multiplex PCR, and the TCRdb table lists in-frame clones only, not all of them. This sample has fewer than 30,000 clones, with roughly 55% found just once. Germline CDR1 is SGDLS and CDR2 is YYNGEE. V lost 0 bases, J lost 9 bases, and 7 bases stayed unmatched. This CDR3 comprises 15 residues. The chain joins TRBV9 to TRBJ2-1, with TRBD2 matching 9 bases. Sequencing was carried out using breast tumor tissue. This receptor was identified in a person between 50 and 60 years old with breast cancer. The CDR3 nucleotides read TGTGCCAGCAGCGTAGGGGATAGCGGGAGAGGTGAGCAGTTCTTC. It translates to CASSVGDSGRGEQFF.